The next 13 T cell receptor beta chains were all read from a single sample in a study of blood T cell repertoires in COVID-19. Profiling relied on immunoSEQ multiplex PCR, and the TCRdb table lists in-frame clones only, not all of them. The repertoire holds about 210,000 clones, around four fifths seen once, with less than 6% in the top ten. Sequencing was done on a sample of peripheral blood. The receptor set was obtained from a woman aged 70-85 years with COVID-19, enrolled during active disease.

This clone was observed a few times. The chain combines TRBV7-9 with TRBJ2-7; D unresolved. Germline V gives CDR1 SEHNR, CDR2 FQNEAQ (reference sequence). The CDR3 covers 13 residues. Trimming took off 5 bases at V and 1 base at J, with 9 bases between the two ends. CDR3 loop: CASSMAGSYEQYF. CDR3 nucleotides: TGTGCCAGCAGCATGGCAGGTTCCTACGAGCAGTACTTC.

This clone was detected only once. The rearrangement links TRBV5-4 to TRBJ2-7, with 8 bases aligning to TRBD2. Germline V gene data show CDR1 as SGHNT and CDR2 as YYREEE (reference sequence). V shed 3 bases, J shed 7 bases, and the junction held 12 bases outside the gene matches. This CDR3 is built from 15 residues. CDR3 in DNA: TGTGCCAGCAGCTCAGCGGGAGAGGGTTGGGGAGAGCAGTACTTC. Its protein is CASSSAGEGWGEQYF. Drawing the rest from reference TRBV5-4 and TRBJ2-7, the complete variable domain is ETGVTQSPTHLIKTRGQQVTLRCSSQSGHNTVSWYQQALGQGPQFIFQYYREEENGRGNFPPRFSGLQFPNYSSELNVNALELDDSALYLCASSSAGEGWGEQYFGPGTRLTVT.

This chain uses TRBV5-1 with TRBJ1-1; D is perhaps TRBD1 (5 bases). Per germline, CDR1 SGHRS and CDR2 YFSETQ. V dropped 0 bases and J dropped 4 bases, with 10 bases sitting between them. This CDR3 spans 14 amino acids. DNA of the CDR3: TGCGCCAGCAGCTTGGTAGGGGCCGCCACTGAAGCTTTCTTT. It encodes CASSLVGAATEAFF. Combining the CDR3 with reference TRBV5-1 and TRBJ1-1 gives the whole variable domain KAGVTQTPRYLIKTRGQQVTLSCSPISGHRSVSWYQQTPGQGLQFLFEYFSETQRNKGNFPGRFSGRQFSNSRSEMNVSTLELGDSALYLCASSLVGAATEAFFGQGTRLTVV.

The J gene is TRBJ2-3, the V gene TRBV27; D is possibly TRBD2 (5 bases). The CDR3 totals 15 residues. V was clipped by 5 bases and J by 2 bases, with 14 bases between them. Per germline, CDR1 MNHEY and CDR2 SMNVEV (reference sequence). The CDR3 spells CASSRPGILTDTQYF. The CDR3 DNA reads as TGTGCCAGCAGTAGACCCGGGATCCTCACAGATACGCAGTATTTT.

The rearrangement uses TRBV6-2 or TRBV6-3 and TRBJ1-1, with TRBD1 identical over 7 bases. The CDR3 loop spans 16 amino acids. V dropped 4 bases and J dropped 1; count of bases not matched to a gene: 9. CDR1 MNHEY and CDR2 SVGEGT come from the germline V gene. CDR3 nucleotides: TGTGCCAGCAGTTCCTCTCGGACAGGACCGAACACTGAAGCTTTCTTT. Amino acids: CASSSSRTGPNTEAFF.

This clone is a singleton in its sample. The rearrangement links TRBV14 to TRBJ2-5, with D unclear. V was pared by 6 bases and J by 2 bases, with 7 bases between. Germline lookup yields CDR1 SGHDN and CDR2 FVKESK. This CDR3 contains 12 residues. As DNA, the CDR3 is TGTGCCAGCAGGGCAGAACAAGAGACCCAGTACTTC. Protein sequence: CASRAEQETQYF.

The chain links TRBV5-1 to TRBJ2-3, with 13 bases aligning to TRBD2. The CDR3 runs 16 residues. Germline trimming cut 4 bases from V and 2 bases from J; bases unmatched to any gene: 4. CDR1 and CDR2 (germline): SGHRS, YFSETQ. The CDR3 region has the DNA TGCGCCAGCAGCACAGGGACTAGCGGGACCACAGATACGCAGTATTTT. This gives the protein CASSTGTSGTTDTQYF.

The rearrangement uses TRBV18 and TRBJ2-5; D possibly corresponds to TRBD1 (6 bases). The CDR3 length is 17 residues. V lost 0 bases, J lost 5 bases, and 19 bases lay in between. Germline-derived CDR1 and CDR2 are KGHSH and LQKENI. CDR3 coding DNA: TGTGCCAGCTCACCACCGGCTCAGGGGATCACGGGGGAGACCCAGTACTTC. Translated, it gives CASSPPAQGITGETQYF.

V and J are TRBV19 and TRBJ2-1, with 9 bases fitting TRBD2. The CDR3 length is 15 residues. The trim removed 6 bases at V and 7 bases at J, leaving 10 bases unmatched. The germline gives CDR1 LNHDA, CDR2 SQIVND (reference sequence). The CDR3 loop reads CASRKRLAGLNEQFF. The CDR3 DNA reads TGTGCCAGTAGAAAAAGGCTAGCGGGATTGAATGAGCAGTTCTTC. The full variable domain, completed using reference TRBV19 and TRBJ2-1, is DGGITQSPKYLFRKEGQNVTLSCEQNLNHDAMYWYRQDPGQGLRLIYYSQIVNDFQKGDIAEGYSVSREKKESFPLTVTSAQKNPTAFYLCASRKRLAGLNEQFFGPGTRLTVL.

CDR3: CASSLDLAVTDTQYF. CDR3 nucleotides: TGTGCCAGCAGCTTAGATTTAGCCGTCACAGATACGCAGTATTTT. The V call is TRBV7-2, the J call TRBJ2-3; no definite D call. CDR1 SGHTA and CDR2 FQGNSA come from the germline V gene. The V end lost 1 base, the J end lost 2 bases, and 10 bases lay between the germline ends. The CDR3 is 15 residues long.

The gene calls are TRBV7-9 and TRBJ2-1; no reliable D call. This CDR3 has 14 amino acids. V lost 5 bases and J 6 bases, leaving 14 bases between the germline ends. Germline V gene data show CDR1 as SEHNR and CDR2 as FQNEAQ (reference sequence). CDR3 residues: CASSPRLISNEQFF. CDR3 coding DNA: TGTGCCAGCAGCCCCCGCCTGATTAGCAATGAGCAGTTCTTC.

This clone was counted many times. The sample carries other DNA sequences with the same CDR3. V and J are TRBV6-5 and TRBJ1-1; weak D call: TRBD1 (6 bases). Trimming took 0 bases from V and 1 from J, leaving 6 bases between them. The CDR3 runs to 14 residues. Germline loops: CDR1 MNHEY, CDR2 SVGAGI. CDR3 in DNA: TGTGCCAGCAGTTACTCGGACAGGAACACTGAAGCTTTCTTT. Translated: CASSYSDRNTEAFF.

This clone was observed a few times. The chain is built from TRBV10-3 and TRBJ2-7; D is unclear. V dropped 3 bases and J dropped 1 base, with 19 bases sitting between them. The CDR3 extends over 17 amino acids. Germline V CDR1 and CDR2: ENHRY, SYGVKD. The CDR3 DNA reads TGTGCCATCAGTGACGAAAGAGGCACCACCCAATCCTACGAGCAGTACTTC. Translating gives CAISDERGTTQSYEQYF.